The 9 T cell receptor beta chains listed next were all sequenced from one sample in a study of cytomegalovirus exposure and HLA in healthy donors. TCRdb's copy holds only in-frame clones and misses some; the assay was immunoSEQ multiplex PCR. The sample lists under 200,000 clones, roughly nine tenths seen once, with approximately 5% in the top ten. Sequencing was performed on PBMCs. The source is a woman in her 30s in good health and CMV-seronegative.

This clone is judged medium-sized (0.01 to 0.1%). The V gene is TRBV9, the J gene TRBJ1-5; D perhaps matches TRBD1 (6 bases). Germline V gives CDR1 SGDLS, CDR2 YYNGEE. This CDR3 has 16 amino acids. Trimming took 0 bases from V and 3 from J, leaving 13 bases between them. The CDR3 loop reads CASSVVPGAPNQPQHF. DNA for the CDR3: TGTGCCAGCAGCGTAGTGCCGGGGGCCCCCAATCAGCCCCAGCATTTT.

V and J are TRBV2 and TRBJ2-1; 7 nucleotides line up with TRBD1. J gave up 6 bases and V 5 bases, and 4 bases lay outside the gene matches. CDR1 and CDR2 (germline): SNHLY, FYNNEI. The CDR3 consists of 13 residues. Here the CDR3 reads CASSFWTGNEQFF. DNA of the CDR3: TGTGCCAGCAGTTTTTGGACAGGCAATGAGCAGTTCTTC.

A few counts support this clone. The chain links TRBV5-5 to TRBJ2-6, with D perhaps TRBD1 or TRBD2 (5 bases each). Trimming shortened V by 4 bases and J by 0 bases, and 8 bases separated the two germline ends. The CDR3 is made up of 15 amino acids. The germline V gene encodes CDR1 SGHKS and CDR2 YYEKEE (reference sequence). This chain's CDR3 is CASSPGASGANVLTF. In DNA form, the CDR3 reads TGTGCCAGCAGCCCCGGGGCCTCTGGGGCCAACGTCCTGACTTTC.

The chain links TRBV29-1 to TRBJ2-1; unclear D gene. Trimming stripped 3 bases from V and 6 bases from J, with 12 bases between. Germline assignment: CDR1 SQVTM and CDR2 ANQGSEA. This CDR3 region has 13 residues. The CDR3 region is CSVDSATRNEQFF. CDR3 nucleotides: TGCAGCGTTGACTCGGCGACCCGCAATGAGCAGTTCTTC.

V is TRBV30 and J is TRBJ1-1; D perhaps matches TRBD1 (5 bases). Trimming pared 8 bases from V and 0 bases from J, leaving 13 bases between. Looked up from germline, CDR1 is GTSNPN and CDR2 is SVGIG (reference sequence). CDR3 length equals 13 residues. CDR3 nucleotides: TGTGCCCGGGCCGGGACGGTGAACACTGAAGCTTTCTTT. Its protein product is CARAGTVNTEAFF.

This rearrangement joins TRBV2 to TRBJ1-5, with no clear D. The CDR3 runs 14 residues. Germline CDR1 reads SNHLY; CDR2 reads FYNNEI. V was shortened by 3 bases and J by 5 bases, with 11 bases between the two germline ends. As DNA, the CDR3 is TGTGCCAGCAGTGATCTGGGAGGACATCAGCCCCAGCATTTT. Translating gives CASSDLGGHQPQHF.

The chain carries TRBV4-1 and TRBJ2-7, with D uncertain. V was shortened by 1 base and J by 2 bases, with 9 bases between the two germline ends. The CDR3 totals 14 residues. Germline CDR1 is MGHRA and CDR2 is YSYEKL. CDR3 in DNA: TGCGCCAGCAGCCAAGTTTTTTCGACCTACGAGCAGTACTTC. Protein: CASSQVFSTYEQYF.

CDR3 in amino acids: CASSLGVEQYF. CDR3 sequence (DNA): TGTGCCAGCAGCTTAGGAGTCGAGCAGTACTTC. The chain has TRBV7-9 and TRBJ2-7; D uncertain. With 1 base removed from V and 6 bases from J, the gap between germline ends came to 4 bases. In germline, CDR1 is SEHNR, CDR2 FQNEAQ (reference sequence). This CDR3 spans 11 amino acids.

The chain recombines TRBV7-9 with TRBJ2-2, with D possibly matching TRBD1 (6 bases). Germline values: CDR1 SEHNR, CDR2 FQNEAQ (reference sequence). The CDR3 consists of 15 residues. Trimming took 2 bases from V and 4 from J, leaving 11 bases between them. The CDR3 sequence is CASSLSDSSTGELFF. CDR3 sequence (DNA): TGTGCCAGCAGCTTATCGGACAGCAGCACCGGGGAGCTGTTTTTT.